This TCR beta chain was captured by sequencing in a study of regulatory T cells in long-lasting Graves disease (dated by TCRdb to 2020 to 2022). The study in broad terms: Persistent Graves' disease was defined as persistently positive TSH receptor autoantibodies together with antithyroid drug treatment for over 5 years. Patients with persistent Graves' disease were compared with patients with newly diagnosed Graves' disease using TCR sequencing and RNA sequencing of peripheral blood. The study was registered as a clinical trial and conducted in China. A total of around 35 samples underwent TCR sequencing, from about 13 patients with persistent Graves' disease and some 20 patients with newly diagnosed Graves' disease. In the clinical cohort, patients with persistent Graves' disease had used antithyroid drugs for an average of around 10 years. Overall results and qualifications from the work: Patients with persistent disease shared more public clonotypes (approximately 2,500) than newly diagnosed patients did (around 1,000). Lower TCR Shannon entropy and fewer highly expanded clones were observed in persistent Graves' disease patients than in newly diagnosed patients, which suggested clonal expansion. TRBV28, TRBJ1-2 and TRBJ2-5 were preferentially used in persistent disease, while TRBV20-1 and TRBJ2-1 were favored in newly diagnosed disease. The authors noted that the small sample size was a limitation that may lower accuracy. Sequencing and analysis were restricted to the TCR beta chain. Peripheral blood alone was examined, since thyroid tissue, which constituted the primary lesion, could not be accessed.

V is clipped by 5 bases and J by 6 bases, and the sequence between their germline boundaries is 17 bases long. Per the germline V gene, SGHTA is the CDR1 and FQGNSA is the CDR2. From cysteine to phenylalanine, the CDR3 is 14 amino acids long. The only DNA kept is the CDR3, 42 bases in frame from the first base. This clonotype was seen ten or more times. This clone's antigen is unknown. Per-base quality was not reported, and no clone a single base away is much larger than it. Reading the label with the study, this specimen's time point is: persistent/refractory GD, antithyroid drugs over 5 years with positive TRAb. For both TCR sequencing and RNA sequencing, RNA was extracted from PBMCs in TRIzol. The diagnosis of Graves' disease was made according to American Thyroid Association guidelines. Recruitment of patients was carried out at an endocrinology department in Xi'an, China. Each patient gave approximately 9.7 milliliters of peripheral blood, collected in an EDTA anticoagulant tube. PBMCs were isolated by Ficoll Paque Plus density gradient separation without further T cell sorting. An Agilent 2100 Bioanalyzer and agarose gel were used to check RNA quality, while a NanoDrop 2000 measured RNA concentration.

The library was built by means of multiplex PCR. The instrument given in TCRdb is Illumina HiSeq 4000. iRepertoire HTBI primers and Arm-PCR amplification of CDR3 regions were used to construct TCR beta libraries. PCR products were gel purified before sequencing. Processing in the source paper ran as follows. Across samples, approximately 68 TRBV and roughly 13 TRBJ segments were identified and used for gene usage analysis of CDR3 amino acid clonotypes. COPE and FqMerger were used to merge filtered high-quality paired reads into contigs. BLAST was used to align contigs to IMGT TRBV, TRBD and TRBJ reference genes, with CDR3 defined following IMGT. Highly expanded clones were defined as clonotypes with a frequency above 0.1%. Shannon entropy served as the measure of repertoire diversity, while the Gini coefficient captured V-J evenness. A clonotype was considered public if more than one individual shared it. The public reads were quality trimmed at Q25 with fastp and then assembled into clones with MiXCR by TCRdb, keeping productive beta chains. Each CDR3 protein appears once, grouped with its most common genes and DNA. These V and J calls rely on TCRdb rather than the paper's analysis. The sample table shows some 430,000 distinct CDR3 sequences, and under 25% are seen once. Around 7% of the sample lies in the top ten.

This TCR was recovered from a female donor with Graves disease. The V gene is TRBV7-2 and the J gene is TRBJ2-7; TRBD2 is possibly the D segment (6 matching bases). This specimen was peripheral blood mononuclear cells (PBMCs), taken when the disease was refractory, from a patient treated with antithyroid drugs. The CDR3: CASSRGGEISEQYF. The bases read TGTGCCAGCAGCCGTGGCGGGGAAATCTCCGAGCAGTACTTC.